A selection of T cell receptor beta chains follows, all from one sample in a study of OX40 agonist ivuxolimab in advanced cancers. Here immunoSEQ multiplex PCR was the method, and the copy in TCRdb shows in-frame clones only, minus some. Of over 20,000 clones in the sample, 75% to 90% were seen once. Here the sequenced sample was CD4+ or CD8+ T cells sorted from blood, taken in a trial of the OX40 agonist ivuxolimab. The receptors come from an adult with an advanced solid tumor such as melanoma, head and neck, liver or kidney cancer. Each CDR3 is given with its conserved first and last residue. The D gene is left open where the match is weak. Only part of the rows carry a size: once, few, many, or a class if the clone is expanded.

abundance	d_gene	j_gene	v_gene	CDR3aa	CDR3nt
.	TRBD1	TRBJ2-7	TRBV7-9	CASSLVGAGGDYEQYF	TGTGCCAGCAGCTTAGTCGGGGCAGGGGGTGACTACGAGCAGTACTTC
medium-sized	.	TRBJ1-1	TRBV6-4	CASSEGARPGQNTEAFF	TGTGCCAGCAGTGAAGGGGCTAGGCCAGGGCAGAACACTGAAGCTTTCTTT
.	.	TRBJ1-5	TRBV4-1	CASSQEGVAQPQHF	TGCGCCAGCAGCCAAGAGGGGGTGGCTCAGCCCCAGCATTTT
.	TRBD2	TRBJ2-1	TRBV28	CASSSLAAQYNEQFF	TGTGCCAGCAGTTCACTAGCGGCCCAATACAATGAGCAGTTCTTC
.	TRBD2	TRBJ2-3	TRBV29-1	CSVGSSGGTDTQYF	TGCAGCGTTGGGTCTAGCGGGGGGACAGATACGCAGTATTTT
medium-sized	TRBD2	TRBJ2-7	TRBV19	CASSPGLAGVGEQYF	TGTGCCAGTAGTCCCGGACTAGCGGGAGTAGGTGAGCAGTACTTC
.	TRBD1	TRBJ1-2	TRBV25-1	CASSGQTGNYFYGYTF	TGTGCCAGCAGTGGCCAGACAGGGAATTACTTCTATGGCTACACCTTC
.	.	TRBJ2-7	TRBV27	CASSLSGLSAGYEQYF	TGTGCCAGCAGTTTATCAGGTCTATCCGCAGGCTACGAGCAGTACTTC
.	.	TRBJ2-3	TRBV5-1	CASSPPSGADTQYF	TGCGCCAGCAGCCCACCATCGGGGGCAGATACGCAGTATTTT
.	.	TRBJ2-2	TRBV28	CASRGTGNTGELFF	TGTGCCAGCAGGGGAACAGGGAACACCGGGGAGCTGTTTTTT
.	TRBD2	TRBJ2-1	TRBV7-9	CASSFPLGVAGAHNEQFF	TGTGCCAGCAGCTTCCCCCTCGGGGTAGCGGGGGCCCACAATGAGCAGTTCTTC
.	.	TRBJ1-2	TRBV4-1	CASSEGPGYTF	TGCGCCAGCAGCGAAGGACCGGGCTACACCTTC
.	.	TRBJ1-4	TRBV28	CASSSDEKLFF	TGTGCCAGCAGCTCGGATGAAAAACTGTTTTTT
many	.	TRBJ2-4	TRBV29-1	CSVELPSSPAKNIQYF	TGCAGCGTTGAATTGCCGTCATCCCCGGCCAAAAACATTCAGTACTTC
.	.	TRBJ2-7	TRBV27	CASSLHGGSSYEQYF	TGTGCCAGCAGTTTACATGGGGGGAGCTCCTACGAGCAGTACTTC
.	TRBD1	TRBJ2-7	TRBV6-5	CASSEGAAYYEQYF	TGTGCCAGCAGTGAGGGGGCAGCGTACTACGAGCAGTACTTC
.	.	TRBJ1-2	TRBV28	CASKHGGGYTF	TGTGCCAGCAAACATGGCGGTGGCTACACCTTC
few	TRBD1	TRBJ2-4	TRBV27	CASSSALDRGKNIQYF	TGTGCCAGCAGTTCAGCCCTGGACAGGGGAAAAAACATTCAGTACTTC
.	.	TRBJ1-3	TRBV30	CAWSEGNTIYF	TGTGCCTGGAGTGAGGGAAACACCATATATTTT
once	.	TRBJ2-2	TRBV19	CASSILVGGFAFPGRDTGELFF	TGTGCCAGTAGTATACTTGTTGGAGGGTTTGCGTTTCCGGGACGGGACACCGGGGAGCTGTTTTTT
.	.	TRBJ2-1	TRBV27	CASSLSGGNKYNEQFF	TGTGCCAGCAGTTTATCGGGGGGTAATAAGTACAATGAGCAGTTCTTC
once	TRBD1	TRBJ2-7	TRBV13	CASRSSLGGADPHEQYF	TGTGCCAGCCGATCCTCCCTAGGGGGCGCCGATCCCCACGAGCAGTACTTC
.	.	TRBJ2-7	TRBV11-1	CASSLGGRGTFYEQYF	TGTGCCAGCAGCTTAGGGGGCAGGGGAACCTTCTACGAGCAGTACTTC
.	.	TRBJ2-3	TRBV9	CASSVGGRTDTQYF	TGTGCCAGCAGCGTAGGTGGCCGCACAGATACGCAGTATTTT
.	TRBD1	TRBJ2-3	TRBV7-9	CASSPGTGSTDTQYF	TGTGCCAGCAGCCCCGGGACAGGAAGCACAGATACGCAGTATTTT
.	.	TRBJ2-7	TRBV6-1	CASSEEKRRSYEQYF	TGTGCCAGCAGTGAAGAGAAACGGAGGTCCTACGAGCAGTACTTC
few	.	TRBJ1-5	TRBV27	CASSLSGGRGPDQPQHF	TGTGCCAGCAGTTTAAGCGGGGGGCGCGGACCCGATCAGCCCCAGCATTTT
.	.	TRBJ2-2	TRBV11-2	CASSLVEGFYTGELFF	TGTGCCAGCAGCTTAGTTGAGGGGTTTTACACCGGGGAGCTGTTTTTT
.	TRBD1	TRBJ2-2	TRBV15	CATSRGQGATTGELFF	TGTGCCACCAGCAGAGGGCAGGGGGCAACGACCGGGGAGCTGTTTTTT
.	.	TRBJ2-1	TRBV27	CASMSPDEQFF	TGTGCCAGCATGTCGCCCGATGAGCAGTTCTTC
.	.	TRBJ2-1	TRBV6-5	CASSSDASSYNEQFF	TGTGCCAGCAGCTCCGACGCTAGCTCCTACAATGAGCAGTTCTTC
.	.	TRBJ2-6	TRBV7-6	CASSFNSGANVLTF	TGTGCCAGCAGCTTCAACTCTGGGGCCAACGTCCTGACTTTC
.	TRBD1	TRBJ2-7	TRBV19	CASSWTGGSYEQYF	TGTGCCAGTAGTTGGACAGGGGGTTCCTACGAGCAGTACTTC
.	.	TRBJ2-5	TRBV14	CASSQGGGPLADLYQETQYF	TGTGCCAGCAGCCAGGGAGGGGGACCCCTAGCGGACTTGTACCAAGAGACCCAGTACTTC
.	.	TRBJ2-6	TRBV11-2	CASSVNTGTGANVLTF	TGTGCCAGCAGCGTGAATACAGGGACTGGGGCCAACGTCCTGACTTTC
.	TRBD1	TRBJ1-1	TRBV28	CASRDRGLAEAFF	TGTGCCAGCAGGGACAGGGGGCTTGCTGAAGCTTTCTTT
.	.	TRBJ1-1	TRBV4-1	CASSQVPLQNTEAFF	TGCGCCAGCAGCCAAGTTCCCTTGCAGAACACTGAAGCTTTCTTT
.	.	TRBJ2-2	TRBV10-1	CASSLGTGELFF	TGCGCCAGCAGCCTAGGGACCGGGGAGCTGTTTTTT
.	TRBD1	TRBJ1-1	TRBV2	CASSENRGLNTEAFF	TGTGCCAGCAGTGAAAACAGGGGGCTGAACACTGAAGCTTTCTTT
.	.	TRBJ2-2	TRBV10-3	CAISELWGNTGELFF	TGTGCCATCAGTGAGTTGTGGGGGAACACCGGGGAGCTGTTTTTT
.	.	TRBJ1-1	TRBV27	CASRGGLSYTEAFF	TGTGCCAGCAGGGGGGGCCTGAGTTACACTGAAGCTTTCTTT
.	TRBD2	TRBJ2-3	TRBV10-3	CAISETGTSGNIRDTQYF	TGTGCCATCAGTGAGACCGGGACTAGCGGGAATATTAGAGATACGCAGTATTTT
.	TRBD1	TRBJ2-7	TRBV5-1	CASSLTGTGLMGQYF	TGCGCCAGCAGCTTAACCGGGACAGGCCTAATGGGGCAGTACTTC
.	.	TRBJ2-2	TRBV5-1	CASSPVDSYTGELFF	TGCGCCAGCAGCCCGGTGGACAGCTACACCGGGGAGCTGTTTTTT
.	.	TRBJ2-7	TRBV7-9	CASSPPGVEQYF	TGTGCCAGCAGCCCGCCCGGAGTCGAGCAGTACTTC
.	.	TRBJ2-3	TRBV28	CASSFVAGPSTDTQYF	TGTGCCAGCAGTTTTGTGGCGGGGCCCAGCACAGATACGCAGTATTTT
.	.	TRBJ1-1	TRBV6-5	CASSQFDTEAFF	TGTGCCAGCAGCCAGTTCGACACTGAAGCTTTCTTT
.	.	TRBJ2-3	TRBV5-1	CASSLGQPNTQYF	TGCGCCAGCAGCTTGGGACAGCCCAATACGCAGTATTTT
.	.	TRBJ1-1	TRBV6-5	CASSYMGETEAFF	TGTGCCAGCAGTTACATGGGGGAAACTGAAGCTTTCTTT
.	.	TRBJ2-5	TRBV2	CATWNGETQYF	TGTGCCACCTGGAACGGCGAGACCCAGTACTTC
.	.	TRBJ2-2	TRBV7-9	CASSPQMGGGSGELFF	TGTGCCAGCAGCCCCCAGATGGGGGGTGGGTCCGGGGAGCTGTTTTTT
.	.	TRBJ1-2	TRBV19	CASSPTTRTNYGYTF	TGTGCCAGTAGTCCAACGACACGGACGAACTATGGCTACACCTTC
.	.	TRBJ2-7	TRBV5-1	CASSPGGSYEQYF	TGCGCCAGCAGCCCTGGGGGGTCCTACGAGCAGTACTTC
.	TRBD2	TRBJ2-1	TRBV5-1	CASSYMTSRNEQFF	TGCGCCAGCAGCTACATGACTAGCCGCAATGAGCAGTTCTTC
.	TRBD1	TRBJ2-7	TRBV4-2	CASSLGTGIEQYF	TGTGCCAGCAGCTTAGGGACAGGGATCGAGCAGTACTTC
.	TRBD2	TRBJ2-1	TRBV28	CASSRLAGVYNEQFF	TGTGCCAGCAGCCGATTAGCGGGGGTATACAATGAGCAGTTCTTC
.	.	TRBJ1-2	TRBV7-9	CASSLEAVYGYTF	TGTGCCAGCAGCTTAGAGGCTGTCTATGGCTACACCTTC
.	TRBD1	TRBJ2-7	TRBV27	CASSEGQGAYEQYF	TGTGCCAGCAGTGAGGGACAGGGGGCTTACGAGCAGTACTTC